This T cell receptor beta chain was captured by sequencing in a study of T cell responses to AZD1222 COVID-19 vaccine. Study results and caveats: Epitopes outside B.1.351 and B.1.1.7 mutated regions reportedly drew nearly half of spike TCRs. Clonal diversity may have been underestimated in mostly white British donors.

This CDR3 region has 12 residues. Trimming shortened V by 6 bases and J by 8 bases, and 13 bases separated the two germline ends. In the case of this clone: The antigen is undetermined. This sample includes further DNA sequences coding for the same CDR3.

Data came from immunoSEQ multiplex PCR; TCRdb stores just in-frame clones and leaves some out. The table shows some 110,000 clones, with more than 75% occurring only once. The sequencing used peripheral blood, collected 28 days after the second AZD1222 dose. The genes are TRBV12-3 or TRBV12-4 and TRBJ1-2; no definite D call. This TCR was recovered from an adult who received the AZD1222 COVID-19 vaccine. The CDR3 is CASSLGFLGYTF. As DNA, the CDR3 is TGTGCCAGCAGCCTGGGCTTTCTCGGCTACACCTTC.